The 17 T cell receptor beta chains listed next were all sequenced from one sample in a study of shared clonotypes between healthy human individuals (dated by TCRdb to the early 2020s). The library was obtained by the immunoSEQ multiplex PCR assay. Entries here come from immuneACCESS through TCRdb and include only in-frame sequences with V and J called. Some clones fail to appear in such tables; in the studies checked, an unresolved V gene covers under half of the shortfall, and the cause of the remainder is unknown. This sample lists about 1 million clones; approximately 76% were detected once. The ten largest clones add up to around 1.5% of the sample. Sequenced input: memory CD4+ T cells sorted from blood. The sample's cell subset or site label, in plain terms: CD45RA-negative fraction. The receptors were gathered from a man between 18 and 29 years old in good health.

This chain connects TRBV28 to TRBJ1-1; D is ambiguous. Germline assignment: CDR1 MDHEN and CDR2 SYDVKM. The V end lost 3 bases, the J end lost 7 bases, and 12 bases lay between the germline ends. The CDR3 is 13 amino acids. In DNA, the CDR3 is TGTGCCAGCAGTTTCGCACAGCTCTATGAAGCTTTCTTT. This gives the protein CASSFAQLYEAFF.

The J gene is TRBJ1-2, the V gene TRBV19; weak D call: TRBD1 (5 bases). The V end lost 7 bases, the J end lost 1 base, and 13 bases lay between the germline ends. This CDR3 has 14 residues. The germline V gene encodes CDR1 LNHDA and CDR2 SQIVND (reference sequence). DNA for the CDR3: TGTGCCAGTATGGGGACCTGGGGTAACTATGGCTACACCTTC. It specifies CASMGTWGNYGYTF. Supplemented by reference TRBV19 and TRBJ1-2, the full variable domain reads DGGITQSPKYLFRKEGQNVTLSCEQNLNHDAMYWYRQDPGQGLRLIYYSQIVNDFQKGDIAEGYSVSREKKESFPLTVTSAQKNPTAFYLCASMGTWGNYGYTFGSGTRLTVV.

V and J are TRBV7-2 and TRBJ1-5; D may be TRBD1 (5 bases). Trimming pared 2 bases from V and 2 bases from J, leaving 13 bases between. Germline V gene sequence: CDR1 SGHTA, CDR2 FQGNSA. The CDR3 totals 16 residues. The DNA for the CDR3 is TGTGCCAGCAGCTTATCACGAGGGGTCGGCAATCAGCCCCAGCATTTT. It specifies CASSLSRGVGNQPQHF. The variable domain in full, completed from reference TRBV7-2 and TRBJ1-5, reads GAGVSQSPSNKVTEKGKDVELRCDPISGHTALYWYRQSLGQGLEFLIYFQGNSAPDKSGLPSDRFSAERTGGSVSTLTIQRTQQEDSAVYLCASSLSRGVGNQPQHFGDGTRLSIL.

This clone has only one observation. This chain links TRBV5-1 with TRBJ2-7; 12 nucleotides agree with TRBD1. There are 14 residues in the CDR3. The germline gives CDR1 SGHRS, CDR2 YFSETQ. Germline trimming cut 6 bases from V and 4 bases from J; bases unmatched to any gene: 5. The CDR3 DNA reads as TGCGCCAGCAACACGGGACAGGGGGCGTACGAGCAGTACTTC. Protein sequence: CASNTGQGAYEQYF.

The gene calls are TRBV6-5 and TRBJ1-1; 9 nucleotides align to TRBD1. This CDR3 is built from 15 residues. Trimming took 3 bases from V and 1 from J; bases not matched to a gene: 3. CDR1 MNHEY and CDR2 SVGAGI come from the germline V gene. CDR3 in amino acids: CASSYTGQGNTEAFF. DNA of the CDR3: TGTGCCAGCAGTTATACGGGACAGGGGAACACTGAAGCTTTCTTT.

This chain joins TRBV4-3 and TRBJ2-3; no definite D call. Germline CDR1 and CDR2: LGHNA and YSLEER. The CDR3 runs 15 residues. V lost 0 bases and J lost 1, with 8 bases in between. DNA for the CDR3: TGCGCCAGCAGCCAAGAGGTCCAGGGCACAGATACGCAGTATTTT. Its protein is CASSQEVQGTDTQYF.

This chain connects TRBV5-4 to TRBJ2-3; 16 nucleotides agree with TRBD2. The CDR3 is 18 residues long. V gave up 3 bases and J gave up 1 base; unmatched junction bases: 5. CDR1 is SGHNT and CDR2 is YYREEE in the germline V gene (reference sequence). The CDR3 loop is CASSSGTSGGAGTDTQYF. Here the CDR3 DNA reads TGTGCCAGCAGCTCCGGGACTAGCGGGGGGGCGGGCACAGATACGCAGTATTTT.

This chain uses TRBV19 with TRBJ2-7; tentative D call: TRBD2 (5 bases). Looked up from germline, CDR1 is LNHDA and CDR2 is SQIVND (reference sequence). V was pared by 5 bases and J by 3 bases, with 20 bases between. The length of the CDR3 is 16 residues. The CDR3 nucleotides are TGTGCCAGTAGTGACGACCTGGGGAGAACAAGCTACGAGCAGTACTTC. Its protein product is CASSDDLGRTSYEQYF.

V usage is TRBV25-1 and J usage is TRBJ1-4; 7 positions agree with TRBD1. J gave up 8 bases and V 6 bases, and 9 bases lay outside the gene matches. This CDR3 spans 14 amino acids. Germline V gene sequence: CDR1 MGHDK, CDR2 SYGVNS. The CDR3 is CASSRGGMEEKLFF. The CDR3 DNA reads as TGTGCCAGCAGCAGGGGGGGGATGGAGGAAAAACTGTTTTTT.

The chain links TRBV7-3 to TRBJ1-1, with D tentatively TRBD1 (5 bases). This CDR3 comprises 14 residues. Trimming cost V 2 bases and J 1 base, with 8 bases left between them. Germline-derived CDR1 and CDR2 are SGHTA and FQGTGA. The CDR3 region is CASSLGAGNTEAFF. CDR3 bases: TGTGCCAGCAGCTTAGGGGCTGGGAACACTGAAGCTTTCTTT.

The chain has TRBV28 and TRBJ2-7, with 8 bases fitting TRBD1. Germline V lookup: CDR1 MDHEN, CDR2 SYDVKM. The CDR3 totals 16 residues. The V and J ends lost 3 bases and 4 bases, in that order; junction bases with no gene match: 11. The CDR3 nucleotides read TGTGCCAGCAGTTTCCCCCGGGACAGGTCCTCTTACGAGCAGTACTTC. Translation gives CASSFPRDRSSYEQYF.

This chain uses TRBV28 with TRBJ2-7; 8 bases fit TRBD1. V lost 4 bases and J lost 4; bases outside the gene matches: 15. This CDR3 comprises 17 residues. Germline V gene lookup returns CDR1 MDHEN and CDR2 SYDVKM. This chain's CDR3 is CASSSPKPGTGRYEQYF. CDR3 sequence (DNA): TGTGCCAGCAGTTCCCCTAAGCCCGGGACAGGACGTTACGAGCAGTACTTC.

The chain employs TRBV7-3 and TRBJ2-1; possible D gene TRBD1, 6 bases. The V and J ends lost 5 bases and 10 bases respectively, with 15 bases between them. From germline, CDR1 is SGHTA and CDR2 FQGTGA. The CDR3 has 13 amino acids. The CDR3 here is CASSPGFRGEQFF. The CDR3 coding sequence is TGTGCCAGCAGCCCCGGCTTCAGGGGAGAGCAGTTCTTC.

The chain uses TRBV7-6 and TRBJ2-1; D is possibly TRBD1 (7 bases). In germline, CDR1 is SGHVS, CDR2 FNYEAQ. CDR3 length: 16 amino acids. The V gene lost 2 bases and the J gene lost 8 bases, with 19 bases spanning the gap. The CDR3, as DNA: TGTGCCAGCAGCTTAATGGGCAGGGGGGCCACCGATGAGCAGTTCTTC. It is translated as CASSLMGRGATDEQFF. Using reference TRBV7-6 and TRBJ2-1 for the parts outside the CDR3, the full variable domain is GAGVSQSPRYKVTKRGQDVALRCDPISGHVSLYWYRQALGQGPEFLTYFNYEAQQDKSGLPNDRFSAERPEGSISTLTIQRTEQRDSAMYRCASSLMGRGATDEQFFGPGTRLTVL.

DNA of the CDR3: TGTGCCAGCAGCTTTGGACAGGGTAACGGCTACACCTTC. As protein: CASSFGQGNGYTF. The chain joins TRBV14 to TRBJ1-2; TRBD1 agrees at 8 bases. V dropped 5 bases and J dropped 8; count of bases not matched to a gene: 7. Germline CDR1 and CDR2: SGHDN and FVKESK. The CDR3 is 13 amino acids.

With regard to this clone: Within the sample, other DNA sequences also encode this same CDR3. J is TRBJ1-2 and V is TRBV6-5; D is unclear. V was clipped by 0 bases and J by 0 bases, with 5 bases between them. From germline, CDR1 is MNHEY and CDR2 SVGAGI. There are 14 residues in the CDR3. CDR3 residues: CASSYSGANYGYTF. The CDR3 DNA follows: TGTGCCAGCAGTTACTCCGGGGCTAACTATGGCTACACCTTC.

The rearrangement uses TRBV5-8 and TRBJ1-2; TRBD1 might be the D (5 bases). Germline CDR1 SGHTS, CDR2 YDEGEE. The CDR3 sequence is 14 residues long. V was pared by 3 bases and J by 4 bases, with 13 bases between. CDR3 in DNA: TGTGCCAGCAGCTCCCGTGATGGGGGCTATGGCTACACCTTC. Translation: CASSSRDGGYGYTF.